A selection of T cell receptor beta chains follows, all from one sample in a study of radiation and T cells in renal cell carcinoma. TCRdb's table, derived via immunoSEQ multiplex PCR, lists solely in-frame clones and lacks some. Among 130,000 to 150,000 clones listed, around 88% were seen once. The input for sequencing was blood, taken from a patient whose treatment included radiotherapy and nephrectomy. The origin of the receptors is a woman aged 50 to 60 with renal cell carcinoma. Each CDR3 is given with its conserved first and last residue. The D gene is left open where the match is weak. Clone sizes are given selectively: once, few, many, or a class where the clone is expanded.

abundance	j_gene	v_gene	d_gene	CDR3aa	CDR3nt
.	TRBJ2-7	TRBV7-2	.	CASSLEPARFYEQYF	TGTGCCAGCAGCTTAGAACCAGCTCGCTTCTACGAGCAGTACTTC
.	TRBJ2-1	TRBV10-1	TRBD2	CASSGTSGTRNEQFF	TGCGCCAGCAGTGGGACTAGCGGGACACGCAATGAGCAGTTCTTC
.	TRBJ1-2	TRBV5-8	.	CASSLDFGSTNYGYTF	TGTGCCAGCAGCTTGGATTTCGGGTCGACTAACTATGGCTACACCTTC
.	TRBJ2-6	TRBV7-8	TRBD1	CASSSRGPGANVLTF	TGTGCCAGCAGTTCCAGGGGGCCCGGGGCCAACGTCCTGACTTTC
.	TRBJ1-2	TRBV28	.	CASSYPGQHNYGYTF	TGTGCCAGCAGCTATCCTGGACAGCATAACTATGGCTACACCTTC
.	TRBJ2-7	TRBV18	TRBD1	CASSPGTGALYEQYF	TGTGCCAGCTCCCCCGGGACAGGGGCCCTCTACGAGCAGTACTTC
.	TRBJ2-4	TRBV4-1	.	CASSQEAEAGIQYF	TGCGCCAGCAGCCAAGAGGCGGAAGCAGGCATTCAGTACTTC
.	TRBJ1-6	TRBV6-5	.	CASSYTGYNSPLHF	TGTGCCAGCAGTTACACGGGGTATAATTCACCCCTCCACTTT
.	TRBJ2-7	TRBV7-2	.	CASSLDGGPQYF	TGTGCCAGCAGCTTAGACGGGGGTCCTCAGTACTTC
.	TRBJ2-1	TRBV27	.	CASSLRLAVSNEQFF	TGTGCCAGCAGTTTACGGTTAGCGGTCTCCAATGAGCAGTTCTTC
.	TRBJ2-1	TRBV5-4	.	CASSLEAGEVAYNEQFF	TGTGCCAGCAGCTTGGAGGCAGGGGAAGTCGCCTACAATGAGCAGTTCTTC
.	TRBJ1-4	TRBV6-5	.	CASRDHRDGNEKLFF	TGTGCCAGCAGGGATCACCGGGACGGTAATGAAAAACTGTTTTTT
once	TRBJ2-3	TRBV7-6	.	CASSFGTAGDTQYF	TGTGCCAGCAGCTTCGGGACTGCTGGAGATACGCAGTATTTT
.	TRBJ1-5	TRBV6-4	.	CASSDSANQPQHF	TGTGCCAGCAGTGACTCTGCGAATCAGCCCCAGCATTTT
.	TRBJ2-1	TRBV19	.	CASNPGQINNEQFF	TGTGCCAGTAATCCCGGACAGATCAACAATGAGCAGTTCTTC
.	TRBJ2-5	TRBV20-1	.	CSRGEETQYF	TGCAGCCGTGGCGAAGAGACCCAGTACTTC
.	TRBJ2-7	TRBV7-2	.	CASSLSGLQAYEQYF	TGTGCCAGCAGCTTATCGGGACTCCAAGCTTACGAGCAGTACTTC
.	TRBJ2-3	TRBV10-1	.	CASSDPGLNTDTQYF	TGCGCCAGCAGTGACCCGGGACTTAACACAGATACGCAGTATTTT
.	TRBJ2-1	TRBV27	TRBD2	CASRHSGNSYNEQFF	TGTGCCAGCAGACACAGCGGGAACTCCTACAATGAGCAGTTCTTC
.	TRBJ2-1	TRBV9	TRBD2	CASSILAGGDEQFF	TGTGCCAGCAGTATACTAGCGGGAGGGGATGAGCAGTTCTTC
.	TRBJ2-3	TRBV7-2	.	CASSSRSATTDTQYF	TGTGCCAGCAGCAGCCGGTCGGCGACCACAGATACGCAGTATTTT
.	TRBJ1-2	TRBV5-4	TRBD1	CASSYRQGGYGYTF	TGTGCCAGCAGCTATCGACAGGGCGGCTATGGCTACACCTTC
once	TRBJ1-1	TRBV5-1	.	CASSLINTEAFF	TGCGCCAGCAGCTTAATAAACACTGAAGCTTTCTTT
.	TRBJ2-7	TRBV28	.	CASTPASPYEQYF	TGTGCCAGCACCCCCGCGTCCCCTTACGAGCAGTACTTC
.	TRBJ1-4	TRBV5-1	.	CASSLVAGSEKLFF	TGCGCCAGCAGCTTGGTGGCGGGCAGCGAAAAACTGTTTTTT
.	TRBJ2-5	TRBV18	.	CASSPGIPETQYF	TGTGCCAGCTCACCTGGGATCCCAGAGACCCAGTACTTC
.	TRBJ2-3	TRBV4-3	.	CASSLSYSTDTQYF	TGCGCCAGCAGCCTTTCTTACAGCACAGATACGCAGTATTTT
.	TRBJ2-7	TRBV6-6	.	CASSQRESYEQYF	TGTGCCAGCAGCCAGAGAGAGTCCTACGAGCAGTACTTC
.	TRBJ1-4	TRBV28	.	CASRAAGEKLFF	TGTGCCAGTAGGGCGGCGGGTGAAAAACTGTTTTTT
.	TRBJ1-1	TRBV28	.	CASGGPNTEAFF	TGTGCCTCGGGGGGGCCGAACACTGAAGCTTTCTTT
once	TRBJ1-5	TRBV7-2	TRBD1	CASSLQGDRGEPQHF	TGTGCCAGCAGCCTCCAGGGGGACAGGGGGGAGCCCCAGCATTTT
.	TRBJ1-2	TRBV29-1	.	CSGSTGYYYGYTF	TGCAGCGGCAGCACAGGGTATTACTATGGCTACACCTTC
.	TRBJ1-5	TRBV18	.	CASSPGQTHSNQPQHF	TGTGCCAGCTCACCAGGACAGACCCATAGCAATCAGCCCCAGCATTTT
.	TRBJ1-3	TRBV5-4	TRBD1	CASSTTGAGNTIYF	TGTGCCAGCAGCACGACAGGGGCTGGAAACACCATATATTTT
.	TRBJ1-3	TRBV7-2	.	CASSLLVQLVNTIYF	TGTGCCAGCAGCTTACTCGTACAGTTAGTAAACACCATATATTTT
.	TRBJ1-6	TRBV28	.	CASSLDYNSPLHF	TGTGCCAGCAGTTTGGACTATAATTCACCCCTCCACTTT
.	TRBJ2-7	TRBV6-1	.	CASTPSQGGFYEQYF	TGTGCCAGCACCCCCTCCCAAGGGGGGTTCTACGAGCAGTACTTC
.	TRBJ2-3	TRBV18	TRBD2	CASSPSGGGTDTQYF	TGTGCCAGCTCACCTTCGGGAGGGGGGACAGATACGCAGTATTTT
few	TRBJ2-7	TRBV10-1	TRBD1	CASSNYGQGRYEQYF	TGCGCCAGCAGTAATTACGGACAGGGCCGGTACGAGCAGTACTTC
.	TRBJ1-2	TRBV18	.	CASSPNRGQEGYGYTF	TGTGCCAGCTCACCCAACAGAGGTCAGGAAGGCTATGGCTACACCTTC
.	TRBJ2-1	TRBV5-1	.	CASSLSSAYNEQFF	TGCGCCAGCAGCTTATCTAGCGCCTACAATGAGCAGTTCTTC
.	TRBJ2-3	TRBV5-1	TRBD1	CASSSGRTGADTQYF	TGCGCCAGCAGCTCCGGTAGGACAGGGGCAGATACGCAGTATTTT
.	TRBJ2-7	TRBV6-6	.	CASIPRAGASYEQYF	TGTGCCAGCATCCCCCGCGCCGGGGCTTCCTACGAGCAGTACTTC
.	TRBJ2-7	TRBV27	TRBD2	CASSSETSGSYEQYF	TGTGCCAGCAGTTCCGAAACTAGCGGGAGCTACGAGCAGTACTTC
once	TRBJ2-7	TRBV6-5	TRBD1	CASSYARGRRHEQYF	TGTGCCAGCAGTTACGCCAGGGGGCGCCGGCACGAGCAGTACTTC
.	TRBJ1-4	TRBV27	.	CASSFSAANNEKLFF	TGTGCCAGCAGTTTCTCGGCGGCCAATAATGAAAAACTGTTTTTT
.	TRBJ1-2	TRBV5-1	TRBD1	CASSSPGQRVGYTF	TGCGCCAGCAGCTCCCCGGGACAGCGGGTCGGCTACACCTTC
.	TRBJ2-7	TRBV19	TRBD1	CASEGQGASSYEQYF	TGTGCCAGTGAAGGACAGGGGGCGAGCTCCTACGAGCAGTACTTC
.	TRBJ1-3	TRBV28	TRBD1	CASSPGGEDTIYF	TGTGCCAGCAGCCCAGGGGGCGAGGACACCATATATTTT
.	TRBJ2-1	TRBV18	TRBD1	CASSPGTGAYNEQFF	TGTGCCAGCTCACCAGGGACAGGGGCCTACAATGAGCAGTTCTTC
.	TRBJ2-7	TRBV6-5	.	CASRFMGAYEQYF	TGTGCCAGCAGGTTTATGGGGGCCTACGAGCAGTACTTC
.	TRBJ2-1	TRBV27	.	CASSLRDSPYNEQFF	TGTGCCAGCAGTTTACGGGACTCACCCTACAATGAGCAGTTCTTC
once	TRBJ2-3	TRBV9	.	CASSVSGHSTDTQYF	TGTGCCAGCAGCGTATCAGGACATAGCACAGATACGCAGTATTTT
.	TRBJ1-6	TRBV19	TRBD1	CASSIFFGTGGPSSYNSPLHF	TGTGCCAGTAGTATTTTTTTCGGGACAGGGGGACCGAGCTCCTATAATTCACCCCTCCACTTT
.	TRBJ2-5	TRBV7-6	TRBD1	CASSSGQIIRETQYF	TGTGCCAGCAGTTCGGGACAGATAATCCGGGAGACCCAGTACTTC
.	TRBJ1-5	TRBV19	.	CASKDFSNQPQHF	TGTGCCAGTAAGGACTTTAGCAATCAGCCCCAGCATTTT
once	TRBJ2-1	TRBV9	TRBD2	CASSASGGSYNEQFF	TGTGCCAGCAGCGCCAGCGGGGGCTCCTACAATGAGCAGTTCTTC
.	TRBJ2-1	TRBV11-3	TRBD2	CASSLAAGLGGNEQFF	TGTGCCAGCAGCTTAGCAGCTGGGTTGGGAGGGAATGAGCAGTTCTTC